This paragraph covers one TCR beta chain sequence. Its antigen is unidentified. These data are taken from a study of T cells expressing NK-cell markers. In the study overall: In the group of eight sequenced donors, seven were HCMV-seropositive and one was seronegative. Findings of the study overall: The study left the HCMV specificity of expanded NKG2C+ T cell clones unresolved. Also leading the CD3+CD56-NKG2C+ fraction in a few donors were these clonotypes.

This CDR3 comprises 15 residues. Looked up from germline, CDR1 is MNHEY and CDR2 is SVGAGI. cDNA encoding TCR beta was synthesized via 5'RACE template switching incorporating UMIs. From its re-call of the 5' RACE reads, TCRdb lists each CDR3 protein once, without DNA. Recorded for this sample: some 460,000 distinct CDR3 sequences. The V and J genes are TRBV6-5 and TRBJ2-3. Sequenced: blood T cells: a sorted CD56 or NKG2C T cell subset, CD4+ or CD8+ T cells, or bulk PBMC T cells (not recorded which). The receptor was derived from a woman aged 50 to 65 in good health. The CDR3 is CASSYLVAGTDTQYF.